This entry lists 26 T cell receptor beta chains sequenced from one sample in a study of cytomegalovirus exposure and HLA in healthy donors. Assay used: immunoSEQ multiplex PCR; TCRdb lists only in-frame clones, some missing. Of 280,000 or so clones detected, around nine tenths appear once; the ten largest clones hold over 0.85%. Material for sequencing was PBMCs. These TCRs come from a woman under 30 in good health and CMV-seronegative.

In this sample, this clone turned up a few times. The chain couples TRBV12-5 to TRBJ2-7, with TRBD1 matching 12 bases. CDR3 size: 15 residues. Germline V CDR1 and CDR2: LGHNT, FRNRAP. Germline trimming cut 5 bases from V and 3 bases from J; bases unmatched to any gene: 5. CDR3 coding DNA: TGTGCTAGTGGTGCCGGGACAGGGGGCGTCTACGAGCAGTACTTC. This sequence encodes CASGAGTGGVYEQYF.

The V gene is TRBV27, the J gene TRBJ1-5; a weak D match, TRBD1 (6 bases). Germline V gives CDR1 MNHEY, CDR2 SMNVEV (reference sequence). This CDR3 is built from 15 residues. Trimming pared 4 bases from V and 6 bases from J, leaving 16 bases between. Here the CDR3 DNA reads TGTGCCAGCAGTTCCCCAGGGGATCTCAGTCAGCCCCAGCATTTT. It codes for CASSSPGDLSQPQHF.

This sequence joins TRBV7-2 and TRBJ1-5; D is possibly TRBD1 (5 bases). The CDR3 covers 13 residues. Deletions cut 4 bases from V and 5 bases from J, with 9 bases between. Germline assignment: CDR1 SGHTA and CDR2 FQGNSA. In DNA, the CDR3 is TGTGCCAGCAGCTCAAAGACAGATCAGCCCCAGCATTTT. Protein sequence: CASSSKTDQPQHF.

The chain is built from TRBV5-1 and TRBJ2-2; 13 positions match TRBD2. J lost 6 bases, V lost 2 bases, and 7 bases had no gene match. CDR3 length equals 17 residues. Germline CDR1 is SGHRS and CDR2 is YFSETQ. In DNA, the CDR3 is TGCGCCAGCAGCTTACTAGCGGGAGGGGGATCGGCCGGGGAGCTGTTTTTT. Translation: CASSLLAGGGSAGELFF.

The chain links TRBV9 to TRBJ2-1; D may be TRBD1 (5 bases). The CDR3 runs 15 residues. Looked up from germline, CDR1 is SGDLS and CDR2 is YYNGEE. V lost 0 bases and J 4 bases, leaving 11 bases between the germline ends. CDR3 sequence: CASSVGQNLYNEQFF. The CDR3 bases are TGTGCCAGCAGCGTAGGACAGAACCTATACAATGAGCAGTTCTTC.

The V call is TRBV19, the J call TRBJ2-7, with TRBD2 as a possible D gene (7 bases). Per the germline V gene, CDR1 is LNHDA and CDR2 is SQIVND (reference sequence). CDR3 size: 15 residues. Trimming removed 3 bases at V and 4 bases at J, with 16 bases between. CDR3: CASSIGGGRVYEQYF. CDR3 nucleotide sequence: TGTGCCAGTAGTATCGGGGGCGGGAGAGTGTACGAGCAGTACTTC.

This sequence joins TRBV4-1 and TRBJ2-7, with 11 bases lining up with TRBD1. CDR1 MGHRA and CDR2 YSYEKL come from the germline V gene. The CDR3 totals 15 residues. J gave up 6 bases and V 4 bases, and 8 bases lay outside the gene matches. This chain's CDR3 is CASSPTGQGAGEQYF. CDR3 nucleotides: TGCGCCAGCAGCCCCACAGGACAGGGGGCAGGCGAGCAGTACTTC.

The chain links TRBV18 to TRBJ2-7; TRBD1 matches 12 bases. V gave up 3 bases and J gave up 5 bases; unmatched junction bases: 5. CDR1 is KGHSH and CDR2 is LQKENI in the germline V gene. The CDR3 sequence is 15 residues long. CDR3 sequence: CASSPSGTGGNEQYF. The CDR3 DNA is TGTGCCAGCTCACCTTCCGGGACAGGGGGCAACGAGCAGTACTTC.

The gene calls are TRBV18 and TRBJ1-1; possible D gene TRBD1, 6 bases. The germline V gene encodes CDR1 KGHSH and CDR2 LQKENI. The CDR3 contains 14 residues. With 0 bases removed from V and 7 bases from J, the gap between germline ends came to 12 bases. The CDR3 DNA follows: TGTGCCAGCTCACCACCGGATAGCAGGGGTGAAGCTTTCTTT. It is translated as CASSPPDSRGEAFF.

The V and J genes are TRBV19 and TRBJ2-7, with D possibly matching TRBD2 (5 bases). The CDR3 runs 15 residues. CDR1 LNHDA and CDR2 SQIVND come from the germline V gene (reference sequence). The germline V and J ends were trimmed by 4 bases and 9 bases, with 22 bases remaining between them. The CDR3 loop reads CASSTSRGQSVVQYF. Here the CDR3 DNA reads TGTGCCAGTAGTACATCCCGGGGTCAGTCTGTCGTGCAGTACTTC.

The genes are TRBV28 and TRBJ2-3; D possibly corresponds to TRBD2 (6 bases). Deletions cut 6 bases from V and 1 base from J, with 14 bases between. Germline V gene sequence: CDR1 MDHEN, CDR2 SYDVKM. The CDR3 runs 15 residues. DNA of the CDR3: TGTGCCAGCAGCCCGACTAGGGGTGGCACAGATACGCAGTATTTT. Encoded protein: CASSPTRGGTDTQYF.

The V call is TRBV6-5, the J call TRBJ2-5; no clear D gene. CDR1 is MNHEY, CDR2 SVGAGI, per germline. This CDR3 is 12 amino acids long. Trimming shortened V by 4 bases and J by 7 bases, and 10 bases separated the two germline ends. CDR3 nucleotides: TGTGCCAGCAGTTCCAGGATCGGGACCCAGTACTTC. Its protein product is CASSSRIGTQYF.

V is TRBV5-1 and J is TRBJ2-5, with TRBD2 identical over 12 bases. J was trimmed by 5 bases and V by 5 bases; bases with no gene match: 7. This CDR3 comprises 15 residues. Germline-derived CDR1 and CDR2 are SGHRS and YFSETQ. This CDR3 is CASRSRLAGGETQYF. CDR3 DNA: TGCGCCAGCAGGTCAAGGCTAGCGGGAGGGGAGACCCAGTACTTC.

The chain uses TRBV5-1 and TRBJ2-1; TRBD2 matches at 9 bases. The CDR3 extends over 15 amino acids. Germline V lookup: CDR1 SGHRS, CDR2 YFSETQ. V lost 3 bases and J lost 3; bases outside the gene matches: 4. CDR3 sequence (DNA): TGCGCCAGCAGCTCGACTAGCGGATACTACAATGAGCAGTTCTTC. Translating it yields CASSSTSGYYNEQFF.

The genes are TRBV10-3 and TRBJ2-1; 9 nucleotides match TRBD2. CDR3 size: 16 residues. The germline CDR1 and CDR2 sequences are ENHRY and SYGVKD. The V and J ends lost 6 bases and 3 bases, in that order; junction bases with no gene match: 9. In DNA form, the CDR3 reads TGTGCCATCAGCCCTTCTAGCGGGGCCCGCTACAATGAGCAGTTCTTC. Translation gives CAISPSSGARYNEQFF.

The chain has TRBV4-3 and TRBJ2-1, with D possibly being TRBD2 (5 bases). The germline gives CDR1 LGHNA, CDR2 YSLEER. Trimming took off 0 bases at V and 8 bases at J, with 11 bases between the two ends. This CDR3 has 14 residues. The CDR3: CASSQDRKEDEQFF. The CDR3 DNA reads TGCGCCAGCAGCCAAGATAGAAAGGAGGATGAGCAGTTCTTC.

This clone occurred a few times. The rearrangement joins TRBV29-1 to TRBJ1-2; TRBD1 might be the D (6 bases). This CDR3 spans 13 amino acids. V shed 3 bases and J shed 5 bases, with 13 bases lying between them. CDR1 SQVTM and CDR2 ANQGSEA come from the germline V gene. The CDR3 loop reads CSVDLQGGYGYTF. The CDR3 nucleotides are TGCAGCGTTGACCTACAGGGTGGATATGGCTACACCTTC.

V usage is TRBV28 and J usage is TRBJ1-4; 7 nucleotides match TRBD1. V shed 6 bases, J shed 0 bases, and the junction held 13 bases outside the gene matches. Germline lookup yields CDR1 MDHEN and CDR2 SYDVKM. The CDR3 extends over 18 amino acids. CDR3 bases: TGTGCCAGCAGGAGAGGGGGCCCCGGACTTGCAACTAATGAAAAACTGTTTTTT. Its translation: CASRRGGPGLATNEKLFF. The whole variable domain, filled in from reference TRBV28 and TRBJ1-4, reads DVKVTQSSRYLVKRTGEKVFLECVQDMDHENMFWYRQDPGLGLRLIYFSYDVKMKEKGDIPEGYSVSREKKERFSLILESASTNQTSMYLCASRRGGPGLATNEKLFFGSGTQLSVL.

The CDR3 region has the DNA TGTGCCATCAGTGAGATGCCAGCGGGAGTGGGCGAGCAGTACTTC. This gives the protein CAISEMPAGVGEQYF. The gene calls are TRBV10-3 and TRBJ2-7, with 8 bases that match TRBD2. Germline V gene data show CDR1 as ENHRY and CDR2 as SYGVKD. The CDR3 consists of 15 residues. V lost 2 bases to trimming and J lost 6 bases; unmatched junction nucleotides: 9.

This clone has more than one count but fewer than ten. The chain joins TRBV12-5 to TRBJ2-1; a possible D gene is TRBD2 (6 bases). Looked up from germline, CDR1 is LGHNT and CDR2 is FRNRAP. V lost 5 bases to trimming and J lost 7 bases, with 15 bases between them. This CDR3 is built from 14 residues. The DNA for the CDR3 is TGTGCTAGTGGTCCTCCTCTGGCGGGGAATGAGCAGTTCTTC. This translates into CASGPPLAGNEQFF.

CDR3 region: CASTSRSYNEQFF. Written as DNA, the CDR3 is TGTGCCAGCACTAGTCGGTCCTACAATGAGCAGTTCTTC. V is TRBV28 and J is TRBJ2-1; D gene unclear. V was cut by 7 bases and J by 1 base, with 8 bases left in between. Germline CDR1 reads MDHEN; CDR2 reads SYDVKM. This CDR3 is 13 amino acids long.

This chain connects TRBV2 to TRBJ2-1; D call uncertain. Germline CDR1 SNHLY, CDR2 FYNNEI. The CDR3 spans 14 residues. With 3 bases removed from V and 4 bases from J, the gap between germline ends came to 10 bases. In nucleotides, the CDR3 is TGTGCCAGCAGTGAGGGCCAAAGATACAATGAGCAGTTCTTC. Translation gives CASSEGQRYNEQFF.

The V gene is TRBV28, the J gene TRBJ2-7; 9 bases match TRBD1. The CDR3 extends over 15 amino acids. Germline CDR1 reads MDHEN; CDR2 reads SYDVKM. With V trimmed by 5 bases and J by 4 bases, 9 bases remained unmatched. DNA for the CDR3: TGTGCCAGCAGTCCTTCGGACAGGGGACCGTACGAGCAGTACTTC. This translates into CASSPSDRGPYEQYF.

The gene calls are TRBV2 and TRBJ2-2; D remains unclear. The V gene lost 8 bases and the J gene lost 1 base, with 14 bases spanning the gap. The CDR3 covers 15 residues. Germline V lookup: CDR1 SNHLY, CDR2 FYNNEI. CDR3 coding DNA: TGTGCCAGCTCAGCCGACGACAAGAACACCGGGGAGCTGTTTTTT. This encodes CASSADDKNTGELFF. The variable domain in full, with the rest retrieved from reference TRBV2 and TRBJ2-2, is EPEVTQTPSHQVTQMGQEVILRCVPISNHLYFYWYRQILGQKVEFLVSFYNNEISEKSEIFDDQFSVERPDGSNFTLKIRSTKLEDSAMYFCASSADDKNTGELFFGEGSRLTVL.

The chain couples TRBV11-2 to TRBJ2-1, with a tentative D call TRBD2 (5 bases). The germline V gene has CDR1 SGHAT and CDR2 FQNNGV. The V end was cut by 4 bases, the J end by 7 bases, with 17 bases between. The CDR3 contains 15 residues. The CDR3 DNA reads TGTGCCAGCAGCTCCCCGGACGGACTTGGGAATGAGCAGTTCTTC. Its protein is CASSSPDGLGNEQFF.

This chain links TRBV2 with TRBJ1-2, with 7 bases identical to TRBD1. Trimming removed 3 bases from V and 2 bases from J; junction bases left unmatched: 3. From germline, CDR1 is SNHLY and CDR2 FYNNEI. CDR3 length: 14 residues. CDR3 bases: TGTGCCAGCAGTGACCAGGGACAGAACTATGGCTACACCTTC. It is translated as CASSDQGQNYGYTF. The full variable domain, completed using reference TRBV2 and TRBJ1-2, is EPEVTQTPSHQVTQMGQEVILRCVPISNHLYFYWYRQILGQKVEFLVSFYNNEISEKSEIFDDQFSVERPDGSNFTLKIRSTKLEDSAMYFCASSDQGQNYGYTFGSGTRLTVV.